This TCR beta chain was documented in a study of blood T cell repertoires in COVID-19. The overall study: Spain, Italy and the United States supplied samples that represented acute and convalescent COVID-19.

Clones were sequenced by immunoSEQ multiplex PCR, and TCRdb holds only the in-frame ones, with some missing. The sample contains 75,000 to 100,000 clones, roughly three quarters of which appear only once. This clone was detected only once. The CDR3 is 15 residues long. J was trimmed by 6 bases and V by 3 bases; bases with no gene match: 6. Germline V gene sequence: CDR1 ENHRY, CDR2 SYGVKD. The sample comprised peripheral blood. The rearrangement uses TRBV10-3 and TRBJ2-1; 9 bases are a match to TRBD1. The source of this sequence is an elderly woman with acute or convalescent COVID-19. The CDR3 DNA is TGTGCCATCAGTGATAGGGGGACAGGGCTCAATGAGCAGTTCTTC. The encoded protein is CAISDRGTGLNEQFF.